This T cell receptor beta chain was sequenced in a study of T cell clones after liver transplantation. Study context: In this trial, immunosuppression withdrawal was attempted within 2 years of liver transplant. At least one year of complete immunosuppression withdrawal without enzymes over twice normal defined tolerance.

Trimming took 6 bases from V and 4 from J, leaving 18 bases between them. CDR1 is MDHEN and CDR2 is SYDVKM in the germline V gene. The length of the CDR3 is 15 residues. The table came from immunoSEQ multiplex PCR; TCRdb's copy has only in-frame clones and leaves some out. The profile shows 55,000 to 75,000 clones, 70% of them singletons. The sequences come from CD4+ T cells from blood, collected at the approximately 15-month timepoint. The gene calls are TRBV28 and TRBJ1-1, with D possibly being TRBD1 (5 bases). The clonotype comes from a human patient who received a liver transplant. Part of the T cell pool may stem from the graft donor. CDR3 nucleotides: TGTGCCAGCAGCCCCGCGGGGGGGTCGAGCACTGAAGCTTTCTTT. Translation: CASSPAGGSSTEAFF.